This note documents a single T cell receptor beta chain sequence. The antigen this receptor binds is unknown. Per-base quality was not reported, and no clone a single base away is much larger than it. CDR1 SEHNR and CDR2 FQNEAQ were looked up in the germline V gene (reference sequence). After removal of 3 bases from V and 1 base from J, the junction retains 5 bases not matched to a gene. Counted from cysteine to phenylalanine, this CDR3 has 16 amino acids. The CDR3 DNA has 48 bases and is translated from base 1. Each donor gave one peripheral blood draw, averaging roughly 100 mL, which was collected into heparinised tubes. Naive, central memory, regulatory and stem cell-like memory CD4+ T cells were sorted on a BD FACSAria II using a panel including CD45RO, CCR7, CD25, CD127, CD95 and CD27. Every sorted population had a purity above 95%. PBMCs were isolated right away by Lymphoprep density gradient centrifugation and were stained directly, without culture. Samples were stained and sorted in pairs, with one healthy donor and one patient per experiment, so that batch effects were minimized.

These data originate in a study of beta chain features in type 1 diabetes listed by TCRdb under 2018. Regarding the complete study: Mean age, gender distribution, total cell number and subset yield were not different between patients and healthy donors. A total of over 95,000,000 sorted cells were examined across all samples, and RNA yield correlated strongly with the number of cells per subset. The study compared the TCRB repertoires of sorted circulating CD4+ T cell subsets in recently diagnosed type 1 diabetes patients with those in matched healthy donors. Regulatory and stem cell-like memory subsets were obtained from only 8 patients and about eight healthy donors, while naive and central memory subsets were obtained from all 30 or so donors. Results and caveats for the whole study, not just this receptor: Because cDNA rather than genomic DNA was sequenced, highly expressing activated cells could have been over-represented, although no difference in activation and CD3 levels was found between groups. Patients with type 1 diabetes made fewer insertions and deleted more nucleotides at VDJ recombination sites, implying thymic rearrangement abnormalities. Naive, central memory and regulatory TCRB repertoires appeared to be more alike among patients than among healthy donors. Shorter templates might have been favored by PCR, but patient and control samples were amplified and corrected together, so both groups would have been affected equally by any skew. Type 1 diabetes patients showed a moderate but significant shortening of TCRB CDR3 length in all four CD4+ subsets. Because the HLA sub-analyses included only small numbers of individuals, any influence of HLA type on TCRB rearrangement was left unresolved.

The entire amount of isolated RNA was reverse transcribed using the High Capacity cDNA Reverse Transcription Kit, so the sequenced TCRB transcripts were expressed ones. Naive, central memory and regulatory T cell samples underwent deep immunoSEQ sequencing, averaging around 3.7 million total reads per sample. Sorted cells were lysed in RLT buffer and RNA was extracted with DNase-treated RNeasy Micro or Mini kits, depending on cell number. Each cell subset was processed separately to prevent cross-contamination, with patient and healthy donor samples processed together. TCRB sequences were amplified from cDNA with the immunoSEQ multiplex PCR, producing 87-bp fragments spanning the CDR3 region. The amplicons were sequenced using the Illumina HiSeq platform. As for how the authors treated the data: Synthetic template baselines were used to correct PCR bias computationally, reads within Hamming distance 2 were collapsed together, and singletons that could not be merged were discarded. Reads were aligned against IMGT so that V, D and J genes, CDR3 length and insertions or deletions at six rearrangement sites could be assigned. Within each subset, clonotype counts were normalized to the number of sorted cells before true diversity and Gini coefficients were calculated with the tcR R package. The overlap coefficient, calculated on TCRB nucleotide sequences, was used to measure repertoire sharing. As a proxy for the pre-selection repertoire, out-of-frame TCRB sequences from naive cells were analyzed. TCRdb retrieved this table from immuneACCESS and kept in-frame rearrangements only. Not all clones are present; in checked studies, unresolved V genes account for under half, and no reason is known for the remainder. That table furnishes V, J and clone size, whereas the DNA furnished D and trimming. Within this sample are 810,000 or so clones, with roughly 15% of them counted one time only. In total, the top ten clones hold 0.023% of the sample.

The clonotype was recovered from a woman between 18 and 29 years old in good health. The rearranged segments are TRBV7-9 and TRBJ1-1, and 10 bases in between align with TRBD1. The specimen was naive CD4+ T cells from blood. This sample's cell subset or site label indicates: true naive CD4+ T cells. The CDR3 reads CASSFPGQGRNTEAFF. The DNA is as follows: TGTGCCAGCAGCTTCCCGGGACAGGGGAGGAACACTGAAGCTTTCTTT.